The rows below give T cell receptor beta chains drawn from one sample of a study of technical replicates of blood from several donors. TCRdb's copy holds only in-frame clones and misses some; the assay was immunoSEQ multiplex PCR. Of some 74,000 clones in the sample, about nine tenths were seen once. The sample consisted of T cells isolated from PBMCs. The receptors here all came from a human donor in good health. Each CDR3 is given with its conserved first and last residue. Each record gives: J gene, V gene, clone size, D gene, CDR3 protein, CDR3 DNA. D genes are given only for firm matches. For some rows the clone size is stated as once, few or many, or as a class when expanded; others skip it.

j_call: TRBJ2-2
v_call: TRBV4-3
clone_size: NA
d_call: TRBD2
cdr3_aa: CASSQGLAVTGELFF
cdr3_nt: TGCGCCAGCAGCCAGGGACTAGCGGTCACCGGGGAGCTGTTTTTT

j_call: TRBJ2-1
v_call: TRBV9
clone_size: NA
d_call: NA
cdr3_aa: CASSAGLSMSYNEQFF
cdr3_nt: TGTGCCAGCAGCGCCGGACTATCTATGTCCTACAATGAGCAGTTCTTC

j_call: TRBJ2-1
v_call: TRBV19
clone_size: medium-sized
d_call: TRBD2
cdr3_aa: CASSTGTSANNEQFF
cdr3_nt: TGTGCCAGTAGTACCGGGACTAGCGCGAACAATGAGCAGTTCTTC

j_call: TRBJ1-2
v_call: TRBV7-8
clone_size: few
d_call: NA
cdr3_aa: CASSLVDWNYGYTF
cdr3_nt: TGTGCCAGCAGCTTAGTGGACTGGAACTATGGCTACACCTTC

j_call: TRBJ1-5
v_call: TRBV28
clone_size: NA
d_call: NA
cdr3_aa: CASRGRNSNQPQHF
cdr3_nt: TGTGCCAGCAGGGGGCGGAATAGCAATCAGCCCCAGCATTTT

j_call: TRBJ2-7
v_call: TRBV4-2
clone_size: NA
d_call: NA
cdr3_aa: CASSQFLGVEQYF
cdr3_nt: TGTGCCAGCAGCCAATTCCTAGGGGTCGAGCAGTACTTC

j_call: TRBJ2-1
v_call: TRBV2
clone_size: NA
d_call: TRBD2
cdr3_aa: CASSAHELAGNEQFF
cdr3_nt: TGTGCCAGCAGTGCTCATGAACTAGCGGGTAATGAGCAGTTCTTC

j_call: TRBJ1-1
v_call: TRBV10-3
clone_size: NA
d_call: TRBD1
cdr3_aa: CAISEDRVRNTEAFF
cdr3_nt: TGTGCCATCAGTGAAGACAGGGTTCGGAACACTGAAGCTTTCTTT

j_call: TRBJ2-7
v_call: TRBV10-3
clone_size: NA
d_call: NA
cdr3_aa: CAISRSYEQYF
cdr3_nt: TGTGCCATCTCCAGGTCCTACGAGCAGTACTTC

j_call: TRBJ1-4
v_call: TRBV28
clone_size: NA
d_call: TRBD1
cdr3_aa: CATNRDRGYEKLFF
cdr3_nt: TGTGCCACCAACCGGGACAGGGGCTATGAAAAACTGTTTTTT

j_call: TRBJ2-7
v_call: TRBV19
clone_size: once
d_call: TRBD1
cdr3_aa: CASSRRDRAEEQYF
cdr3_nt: TGTGCCAGTAGTCGCAGGGACAGGGCTGAAGAGCAGTACTTC

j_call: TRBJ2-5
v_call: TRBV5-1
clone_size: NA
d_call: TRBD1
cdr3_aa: CASSLRQGETQYF
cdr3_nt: TGCGCCAGCAGCTTGCGACAGGGAGAGACCCAGTACTTC

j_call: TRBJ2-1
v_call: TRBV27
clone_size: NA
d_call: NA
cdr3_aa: CASSLMSVLYYNEQFF
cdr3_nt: TGTGCCAGCAGTTTAATGTCTGTCCTGTACTACAATGAGCAGTTCTTC

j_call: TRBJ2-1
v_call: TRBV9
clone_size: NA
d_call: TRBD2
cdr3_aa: CASSLPASGGNNEQFF
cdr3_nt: TGTGCCAGCAGCCTACCGGCGAGCGGGGGAAACAATGAGCAGTTCTTC

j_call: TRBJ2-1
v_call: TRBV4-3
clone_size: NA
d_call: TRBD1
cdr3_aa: CASSQAPGQGANEQFF
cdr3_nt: TGCGCCAGCAGCCAAGCCCCGGGACAGGGGGCCAATGAGCAGTTCTTC

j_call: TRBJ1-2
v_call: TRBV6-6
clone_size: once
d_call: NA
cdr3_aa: CASSSPDSNYGYTF
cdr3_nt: TGTGCCAGCAGCTCCCCGGACAGCAACTATGGCTACACCTTC

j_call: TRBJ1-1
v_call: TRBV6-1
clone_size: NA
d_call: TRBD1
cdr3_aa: CASSERDRNTEAFF
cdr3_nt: TGTGCCAGCAGTGAAAGGGACAGGAACACTGAAGCTTTCTTT

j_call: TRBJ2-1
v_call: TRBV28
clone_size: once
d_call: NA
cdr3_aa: CASSLSPLIKGDEQFF
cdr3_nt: TGTGCCAGCAGTTTATCACCGCTTATCAAAGGAGATGAGCAGTTCTTC

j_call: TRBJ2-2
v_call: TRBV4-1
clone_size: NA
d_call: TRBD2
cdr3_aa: CASSLGTSGSYIGELFF
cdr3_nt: TGCGCCAGCAGCCTCGGGACTAGCGGGAGTTACATCGGGGAGCTGTTTTTT

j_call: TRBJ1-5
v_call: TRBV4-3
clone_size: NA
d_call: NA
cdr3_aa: CASSQEQAQPQHF
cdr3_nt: TGCGCCAGCAGCCAAGAGCAGGCTCAGCCCCAGCATTTT

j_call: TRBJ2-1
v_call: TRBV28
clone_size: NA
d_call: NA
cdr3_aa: CASSLASGANNEQFF
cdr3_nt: TGTGCCAGCAGTTTGGCCAGCGGAGCTAACAATGAGCAGTTCTTC

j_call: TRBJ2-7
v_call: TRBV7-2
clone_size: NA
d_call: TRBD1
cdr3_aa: CASSLRDRVLEQYF
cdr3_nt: TGTGCCAGCAGCCTGAGGGACAGGGTCCTGGAGCAGTACTTC

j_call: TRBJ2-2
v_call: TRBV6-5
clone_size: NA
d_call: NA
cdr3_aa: CASRRQDNTGELFF
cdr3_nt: TGTGCCAGCAGGCGACAGGATAACACCGGGGAGCTGTTTTTT

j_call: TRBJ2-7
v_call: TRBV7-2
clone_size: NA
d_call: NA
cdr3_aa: CASSLGGSNYEQYF
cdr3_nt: TGTGCCAGCAGCTTAGGCGGCTCTAACTACGAGCAGTACTTC

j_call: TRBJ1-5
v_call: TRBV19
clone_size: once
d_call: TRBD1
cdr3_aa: CASSLRQGLGNQPQHF
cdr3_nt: TGTGCCAGTAGCTTACGACAGGGTCTGGGCAATCAGCCCCAGCATTTT

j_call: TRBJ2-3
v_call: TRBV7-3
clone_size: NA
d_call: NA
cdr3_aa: CASSLTVADTQYF
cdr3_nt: TGTGCCAGCAGCTTAACGGTAGCAGATACGCAGTATTTT

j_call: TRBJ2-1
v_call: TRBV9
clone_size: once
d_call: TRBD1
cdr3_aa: CASSVRGTGDLNEQFF
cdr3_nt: TGTGCCAGCAGCGTACGAGGGACAGGGGACTTGAATGAGCAGTTCTTC

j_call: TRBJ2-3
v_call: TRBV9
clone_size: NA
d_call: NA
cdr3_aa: CASSVDSRLNTQYF
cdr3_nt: TGTGCCAGCAGCGTAGACTCTAGATTAAATACGCAGTATTTT

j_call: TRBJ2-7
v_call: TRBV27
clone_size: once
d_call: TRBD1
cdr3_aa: CATWDRGYYEQYF
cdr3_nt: TGTGCCACCTGGGACAGGGGCTACTACGAGCAGTACTTC

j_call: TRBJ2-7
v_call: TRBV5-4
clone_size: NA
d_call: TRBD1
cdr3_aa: CASSYDRGAYEQYF
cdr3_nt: TGTGCCAGCAGCTATGACAGGGGCGCCTACGAGCAGTACTTC

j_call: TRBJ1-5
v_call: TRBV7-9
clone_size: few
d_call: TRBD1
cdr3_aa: CASSSQGARQPQHF
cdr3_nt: TGTGCCAGCAGTTCACAGGGGGCTCGGCAGCCCCAGCATTTT

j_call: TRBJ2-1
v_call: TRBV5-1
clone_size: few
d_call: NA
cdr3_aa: CASSSRVVRRLNNEQFF
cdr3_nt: TGCGCCAGCAGCTCCCGGGTAGTTCGGCGCTTAAACAATGAGCAGTTCTTC

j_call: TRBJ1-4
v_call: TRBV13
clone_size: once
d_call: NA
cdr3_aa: CASSQTGLTNEKLFF
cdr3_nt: TGTGCCAGCAGCCAAACCGGGTTGACTAATGAAAAACTGTTTTTT

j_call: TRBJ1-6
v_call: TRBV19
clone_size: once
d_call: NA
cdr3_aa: CASSGQGINSPLHF
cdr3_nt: TGTGCCAGTAGCGGTCAGGGGATCAATTCACCCCTCCACTTT

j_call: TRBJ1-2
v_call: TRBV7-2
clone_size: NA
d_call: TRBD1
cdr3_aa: CASSFQVGTGGEANYGYTF
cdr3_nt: TGTGCCAGCAGCTTCCAGGTCGGGACAGGGGGCGAGGCTAACTATGGCTACACCTTC

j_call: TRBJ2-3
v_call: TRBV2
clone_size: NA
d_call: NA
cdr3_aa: CASSEVLAATDTQYF
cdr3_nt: TGTGCCAGCAGTGAAGTACTAGCCGCCACAGATACGCAGTATTTT

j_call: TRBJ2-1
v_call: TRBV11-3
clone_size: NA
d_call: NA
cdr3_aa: CASSNPGGEQFF
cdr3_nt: TGTGCCAGCAGCAATCCCGGGGGTGAGCAGTTCTTC

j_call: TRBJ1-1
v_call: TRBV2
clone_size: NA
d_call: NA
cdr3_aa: CASSDGGAGTEAFF
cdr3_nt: TGTGCCAGCAGTGACGGGGGGGCGGGCACTGAAGCTTTCTTT

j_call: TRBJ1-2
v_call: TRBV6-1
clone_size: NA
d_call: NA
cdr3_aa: CASSSAGGHGYTF
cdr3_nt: TGTGCCAGCAGTTCCGCCGGGGGGCATGGCTACACCTTC

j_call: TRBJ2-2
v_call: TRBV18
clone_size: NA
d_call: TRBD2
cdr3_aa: CASSNFGLADTGELFF
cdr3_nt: TGTGCCAGCTCAAACTTCGGACTAGCCGACACCGGGGAGCTGTTTTTT

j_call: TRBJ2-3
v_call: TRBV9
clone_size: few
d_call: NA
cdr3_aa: CASSVSLRERQDTQYF
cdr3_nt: TGTGCCAGCAGCGTCTCCCTACGGGAGCGTCAAGATACGCAGTATTTT

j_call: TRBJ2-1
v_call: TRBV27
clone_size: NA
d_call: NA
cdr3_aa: CASSLPLTSFNEQFF
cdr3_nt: TGTGCCAGCAGTCTTCCCCTAACTTCCTTCAATGAGCAGTTCTTC

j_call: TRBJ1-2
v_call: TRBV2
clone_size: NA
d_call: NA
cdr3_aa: CASRNPGQADTF
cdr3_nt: TGTGCCAGCCGCAACCCGGGACAAGCCGACACCTTC

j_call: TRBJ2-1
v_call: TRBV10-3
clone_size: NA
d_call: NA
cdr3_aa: CAIGLNSYNEQFF
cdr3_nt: TGTGCCATCGGACTTAACTCCTACAATGAGCAGTTCTTC

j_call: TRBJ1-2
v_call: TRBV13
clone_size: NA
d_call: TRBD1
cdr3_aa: CASSLGRTGYGYTF
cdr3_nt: TGTGCCAGCAGCCTCGGTCGGACAGGCTATGGCTACACCTTC